Below, 10 T cell receptor beta chains from the same sample are listed, as sequenced in a study of blood T cell repertoires in COVID-19. This table comes from immunoSEQ multiplex PCR, and its TCRdb copy is limited to in-frame clones, with some not included. Here the sample spans 45,000 to 55,000 clones, about four fifths being singletons. The sequencing input was peripheral blood. The receptors come from an elderly man with COVID-19, enrolled during active disease.

The chain employs TRBV12-3 or TRBV12-4 and TRBJ2-3; the D is unclear. The CDR3 totals 12 residues. V was pared by 2 bases and J by 6 bases, with 6 bases between. CDR3 loop: CASSLSRDTQYF. The CDR3 DNA is TGTGCCAGCAGTTTATCCCGGGATACGCAGTATTTT.

This clone appeared a single time. J is TRBJ2-7 and V is TRBV6-5; 8 bases fit TRBD1. CDR3 size: 14 residues. V shed 6 bases and J 1 base; nucleotides not matched to a gene: 5. Germline lookup yields CDR1 MNHEY and CDR2 SVGAGI. The CDR3 reads CASRAQGASYEQYV. In DNA form, the CDR3 reads TGTGCCAGCAGGGCTCAGGGGGCTTCCTACGAGCAGTACGTC.

This chain links TRBV18 with TRBJ1-5; 7 nucleotides line up with TRBD1. There are 15 residues in the CDR3. Germline CDR1 and CDR2: KGHSH and LQKENI. The J segment lost 4 bases and the V segment lost 3 bases, leaving 6 bases of the junction unmatched. Written as DNA, the CDR3 is TGTGCCAGCTCACCCCGGGACAGCGCGAATCAGCCCCAGCATTTT. This translates into CASSPRDSANQPQHF. Combining the CDR3 with reference TRBV18 and TRBJ1-5 gives the whole variable domain NAGVMQNPRHLVRRRGQEARLRCSPMKGHSHVYWYRQLPEEGLKFMVYLQKENIIDESGMPKERFSAEFPKEGPSILRIQQVVRGDSAAYFCASSPRDSANQPQHFGDGTRLSIL.

This clone has more than one count but fewer than ten. This rearrangement joins TRBV19 to TRBJ1-2; 8 bases map to TRBD1. The junction had 7 bases not matched to a gene; V was cut back by 7 bases and J by 0 bases. CDR1 LNHDA and CDR2 SQIVND come from the germline V gene (reference sequence). This CDR3 is built from 15 residues. The CDR3 loop reads CASTPDRDANYGYTF. The CDR3 DNA reads as TGTGCCAGTACCCCGGACAGGGATGCTAACTATGGCTACACCTTC.

V and J are TRBV6-5 and TRBJ1-2; a possible D gene is TRBD1 (5 bases). Per germline, CDR1 MNHEY and CDR2 SVGAGI. The CDR3 has 15 amino acids. V lost 6 bases and J lost 4, with 18 bases in between. The CDR3 reads CASSRDRMQTYGYTF. DNA for the CDR3: TGTGCCAGCAGCCGTGACAGAATGCAAACCTATGGCTACACCTTC.

The V gene is TRBV27, the J gene TRBJ1-4; perhaps TRBD1 as D (5 bases). The CDR3 contains 14 residues. Germline V lookup: CDR1 MNHEY, CDR2 SMNVEV (reference sequence). V was cut by 3 bases and J by 6 bases, with 11 bases left in between. CDR3 nucleotide sequence: TGTGCCAGCAGTTTCAGCAGGGATGATGAAAAACTGTTTTTT. It yields the protein CASSFSRDDEKLFF.

The sample holds one count of this clone. The chain uses TRBV19 and TRBJ2-5, with 8 bases aligning to TRBD2. The CDR3 consists of 14 residues. Germline trimming cut 10 bases from V and 4 bases from J; bases unmatched to any gene: 11. Germline V gene lookup returns CDR1 LNHDA and CDR2 SQIVND (reference sequence). CDR3 coding DNA: TGTGCCACCCGCCGCAGCGGGAGAGGAGAGACCCAGTACTTC. Translating gives CATRRSGRGETQYF. Combining the CDR3 with reference TRBV19 and TRBJ2-5 gives the whole variable domain DGGITQSPKYLFRKEGQNVTLSCEQNLNHDAMYWYRQDPGQGLRLIYYSQIVNDFQKGDIAEGYSVSREKKESFPLTVTSAQKNPTAFYLCATRRSGRGETQYFGPGTRLLVL.

The V gene is TRBV28, the J gene TRBJ1-3; the match to TRBD1 covers 9 bases. The CDR3 has 16 residues. The V segment lost 6 bases and the J segment 3 bases; nucleotides outside the gene matches: 9. The germline V gene has CDR1 MDHEN and CDR2 SYDVKM. The CDR3 coding sequence is TGTGCCAGCAGCCCAACAGGGGGCGATGGTGGAAACACCATATATTTT. It yields the protein CASSPTGGDGGNTIYF.

This clone was seen a few times. The CDR3 nucleotides are TGTGCCAGCAGCCGCAGGGGGCGCCCGGAAGAGACCCAGTACTTC. This gives the protein CASSRRGRPEETQYF. The genes are TRBV7-3 and TRBJ2-5, with 8 bases matching TRBD1. The CDR3 has 15 amino acids. V shed 5 bases and J 3 bases; nucleotides not matched to a gene: 8. Germline V lookup: CDR1 SGHTA, CDR2 FQGTGA.

The gene calls are TRBV9 and TRBJ1-1, with a weak D call TRBD1 (6 bases). The germline V gene has CDR1 SGDLS and CDR2 YYNGEE. The CDR3 has 14 amino acids. Trimming removed 4 bases from V and 7 bases from J, with 17 bases in between. CDR3: CASSPLSGAGEAFF. Here the CDR3 DNA reads TGTGCCAGCAGCCCCCTCTCAGGGGCCGGTGAAGCTTTCTTT.